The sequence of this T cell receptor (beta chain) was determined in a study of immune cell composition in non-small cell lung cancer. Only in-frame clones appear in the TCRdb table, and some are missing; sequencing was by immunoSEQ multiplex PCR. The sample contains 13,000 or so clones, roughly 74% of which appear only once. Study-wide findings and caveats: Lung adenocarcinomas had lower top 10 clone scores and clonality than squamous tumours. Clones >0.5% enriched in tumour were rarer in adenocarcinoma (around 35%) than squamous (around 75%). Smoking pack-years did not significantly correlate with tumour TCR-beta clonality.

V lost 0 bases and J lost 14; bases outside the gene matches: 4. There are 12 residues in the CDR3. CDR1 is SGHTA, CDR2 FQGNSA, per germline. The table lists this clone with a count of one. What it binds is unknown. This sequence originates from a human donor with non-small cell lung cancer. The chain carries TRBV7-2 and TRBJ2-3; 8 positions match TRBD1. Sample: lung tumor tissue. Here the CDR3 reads CASSLAGQGVYF. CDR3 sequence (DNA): TGTGCCAGCAGCTTAGCAGGACAGGGTGTGTATTTT.